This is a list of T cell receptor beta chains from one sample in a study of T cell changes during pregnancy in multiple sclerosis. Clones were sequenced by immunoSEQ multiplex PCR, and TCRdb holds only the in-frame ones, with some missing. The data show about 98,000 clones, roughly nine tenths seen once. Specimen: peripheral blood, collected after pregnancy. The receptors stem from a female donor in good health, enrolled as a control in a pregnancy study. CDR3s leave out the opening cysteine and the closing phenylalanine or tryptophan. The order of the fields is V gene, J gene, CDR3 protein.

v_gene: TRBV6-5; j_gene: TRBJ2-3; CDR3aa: ASSTGRPTDTQY
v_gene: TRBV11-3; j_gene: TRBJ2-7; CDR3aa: ASSLGQGAHEQY
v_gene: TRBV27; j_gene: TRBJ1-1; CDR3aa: ASSLQWTTEAF
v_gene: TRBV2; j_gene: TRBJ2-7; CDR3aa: ASSDYSGPTPGEQY
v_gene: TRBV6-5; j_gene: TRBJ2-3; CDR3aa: ASGGGPADTQY
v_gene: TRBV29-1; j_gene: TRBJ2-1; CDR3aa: SVTWGLSYNEQF
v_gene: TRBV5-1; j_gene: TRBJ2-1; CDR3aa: ASSLQTSGIVDEQF
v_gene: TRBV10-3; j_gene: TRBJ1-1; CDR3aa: ASSPGKRTEAF
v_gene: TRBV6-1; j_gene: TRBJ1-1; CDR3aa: ASSEREGTEAF
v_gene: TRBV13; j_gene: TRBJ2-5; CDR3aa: ASSWGLAVGRASETQY
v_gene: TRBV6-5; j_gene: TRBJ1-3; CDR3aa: ASSVRSSGNTIY
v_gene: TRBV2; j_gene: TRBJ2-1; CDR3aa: ASSGQGAYEQF
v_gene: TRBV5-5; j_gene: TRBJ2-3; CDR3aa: ASSFDTRTDTQY
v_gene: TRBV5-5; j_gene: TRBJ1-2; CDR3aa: ASSQDRGSFSNYGYT
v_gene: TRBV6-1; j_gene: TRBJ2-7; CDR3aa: ASSLAERGQY
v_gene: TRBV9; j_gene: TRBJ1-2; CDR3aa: ASSNGGFGYT
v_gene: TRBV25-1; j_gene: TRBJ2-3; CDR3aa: ASGRTSADTQY
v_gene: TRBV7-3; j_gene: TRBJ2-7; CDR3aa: ASSLPDRGRIISYEQY
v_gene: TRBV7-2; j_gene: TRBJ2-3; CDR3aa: ASSLRTSTDTQY
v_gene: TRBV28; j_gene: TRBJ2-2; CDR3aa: ASSFPGLAAGELF
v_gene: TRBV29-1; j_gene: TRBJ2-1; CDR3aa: SVVGSAEQF
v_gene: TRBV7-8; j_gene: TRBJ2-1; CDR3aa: ASSLGPLADSYNEQF
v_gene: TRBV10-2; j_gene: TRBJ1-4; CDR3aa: ASSDRDRVRGLF
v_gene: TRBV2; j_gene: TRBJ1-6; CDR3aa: ASSEGQGGHEPLH
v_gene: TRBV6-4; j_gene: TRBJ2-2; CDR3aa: ATSLTSGDTGELF
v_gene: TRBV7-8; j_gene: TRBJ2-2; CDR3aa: ASSPKNGLNTGELF
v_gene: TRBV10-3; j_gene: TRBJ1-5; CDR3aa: AISESGGSHQPQH
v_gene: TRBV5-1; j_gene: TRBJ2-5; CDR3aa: ASRSGDQETQY
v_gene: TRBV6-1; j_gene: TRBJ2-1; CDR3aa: ASSEGQSYNEQF
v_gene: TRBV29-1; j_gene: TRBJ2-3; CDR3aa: SVEDGARGQGSSDTQY
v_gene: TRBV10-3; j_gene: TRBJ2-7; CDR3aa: AISTGTHEQY
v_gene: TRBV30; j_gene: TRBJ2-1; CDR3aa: AWSEAGGAGNEQF
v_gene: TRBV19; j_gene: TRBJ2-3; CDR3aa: ASSSWTGKYTDTQY
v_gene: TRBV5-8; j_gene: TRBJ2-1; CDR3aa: ASVRLAQSSGGNEQF
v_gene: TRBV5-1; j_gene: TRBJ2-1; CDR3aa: ASSLVEWGGHYNEQF
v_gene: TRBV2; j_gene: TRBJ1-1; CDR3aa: ASSRDRGNFAEAF
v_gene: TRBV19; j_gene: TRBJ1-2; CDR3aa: ASSPDRGNYGYT
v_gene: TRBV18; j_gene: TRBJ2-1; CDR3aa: ASSPQATAQNEQF
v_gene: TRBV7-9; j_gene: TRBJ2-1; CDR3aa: ASSLEASGGHNNEQF
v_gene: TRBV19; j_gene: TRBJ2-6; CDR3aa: ASSITRESGANVLT
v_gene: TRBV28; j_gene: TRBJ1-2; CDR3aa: ASSSTGDGFNYGYT
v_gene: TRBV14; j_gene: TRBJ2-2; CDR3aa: ASSRDSRTGELF
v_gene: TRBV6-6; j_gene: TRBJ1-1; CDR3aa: ASSYSRQATEAF
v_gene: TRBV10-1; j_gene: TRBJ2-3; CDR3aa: ASTSGALDTQY
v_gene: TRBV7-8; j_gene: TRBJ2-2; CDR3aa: ASSHRGAGGMELF
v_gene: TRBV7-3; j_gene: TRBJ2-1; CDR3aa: ASSPTSGGYNEQF
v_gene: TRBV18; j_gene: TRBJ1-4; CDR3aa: ASSRGQQGEKLF
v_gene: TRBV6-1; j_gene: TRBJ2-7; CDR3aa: ASSEIGDLAYEQY
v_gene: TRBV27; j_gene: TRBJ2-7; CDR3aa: ASSPLAGRTSLYEQY